The T cell receptor (beta chain) under discussion was sequenced for a study of shared clonotypes between healthy human individuals (dated by TCRdb to 2020 to 2021). Background for the entire study: Three men and two women, aged 18 to 49 years, made up the cohort. Libraries were prepared and TCR repertoires were sequenced by different laboratories using diverse techniques, in order to increase sequencing depth and limit assay-specific biases. To estimate repertoire size and how much clonotypes are shared between individuals, the study performed deep sequencing of blood TCR repertoires from roughly five healthy adults. Per donor, leukapheresis produced somewhere between about 0.9 and 9 billion PBMCs. Paper-wide results and their limitations: Pairwise subsampling indicated that sequencing depth was expected to affect the degree of clonotype sharing among donors. Sampling was limited to blood, and TCR repertoires in tissue likely differ from TCR repertoires in blood. Because the study included a small number of donors, the genetic and exposure-history diversity represented was limited.

The CDR3 runs 16 amino acids, cysteine and phenylalanine included. CDR3 DNA is the only sequence kept; it has 48 bases, read in frame from the first base. CDR1 and CDR2 are drawn from the germline V gene: MDHEN, SYDVKM. V loses 5 bases, J loses 2 bases, and the germline ends lie 16 bases apart. Healthy HIV-negative adults with no recently reported acute infections or vaccinations were included as donors. Every donor was a Caucasian adult living in Nashville, Tennessee, USA. For unsorted samples, about 87 million PBMCs were counted, and genomic DNA was extracted using the QIAamp DNA Blood Mini kit. Blood was obtained by leukapheresis, after which PBMCs were separated by Ficoll-Histopaque density gradient centrifugation and cryopreserved in liquid nitrogen vapor phase. Of note for this clone: The clone's antigen remains unknown. No much larger clonotype is one base removed from it; base qualities were not supplied.

Using the deep immunoSEQ assay, multiplex PCR amplified TCR CDR3 regions from genomic DNA. Extracted genomic DNA from each cell subset was distributed evenly across all wells of several immunoSEQ 96-well plates, and each plate was treated as a replicate. For unsorted PBMC, approximately 290 ng genomic DNA, equal to approximately 30,000 T cell genomes, was loaded into each replicate PCR. Ten immunoSEQ deep assay plates were used to sequence unsorted PBMC genomic DNA. Purified libraries were quantified with a Qubit 3.0 fluorometer, sized on a Bioanalyzer 2100, and re-quantified with the KAPA Library Quantification kit. Every immunoSEQ 96-well plate was sequenced on a separate single-read 150-cycle Illumina NextSeq 550 flow cell. As for the authors' bioinformatics: The immunoSEQ output contained only junctional sequences without quality scores, so filtering could not match that applied to full-length reads. To assign V/J genes and CDR3, sequences were annotated against IMGT germline references using PyIR, a Python wrapper for IgBLAST v1.9. Reads with weak V/J assignments (E-value above 1e-6), missing CDR3, stop codons, out-of-frame junctions, or ambiguous translated residues were removed. V3J clonotypes were defined by identical inferred V gene, J gene, and CDR3 amino acid sequence. To compute the percentage overlap between repertoires, the number of shared unique clonotypes was divided by the size of the smaller repertoire. Richness of each repertoire was evaluated using RTK rarefaction, the Chao1 estimator, and Recon v2.1 estimates of unobserved clonotypes. In TCRdb, the immuneACCESS table is reduced to in-frame sequences with V and J assigned. These tables do not hold every clone; where another copy was compared, an unresolved V gene accounts for under half, and the others remain unexplained. That table supplies the V and J calls and clone size; D and trimming were determined from the DNA. This sample comprises about 490,000 clones, 76% of them detected only once. The biggest ten clones account for roughly 13% of the sample.

The receptor comes from a woman between 35 and 50 years old in good health. Some clones in this sample may be carry-over from other donors' samples. The specimen sequenced was PBMCs. The V gene is TRBV28 and the J gene is TRBJ2-1; no confident D gene assignment can be made. DNA sequence: TGTGCCAGCAGTCCCATATTCTCAGGTACCTACAATGAGCAGTTCTTC. It encodes CASSPIFSGTYNEQFF.